This T cell receptor (beta chain) was recovered during a study of blood T cells in healthy people across ages (dated by TCRdb to between 2014 and 2017). As for the study more broadly: In model experiments, roughly one uniquely barcoded TCR beta cDNA molecule per two T cells was captured by template switching. To track age-related changes in TCR beta repertoire diversity, the study relied on deep sequencing normalized with unique cDNA molecular identifiers. Four age groups were formed from the donors: young (average approximately 15 years), middle-aged (less than 40), aged (about 62) and long-lived (approximately 78). To avoid experimental bias, donors of different ages were spread randomly across the sequencing lanes. The study analyzed two additional independent replicas of 1 million unique cDNA reads from the same blood draw for two donors, one aged 18 to 30 and one aged 80 or older.

As for this clonotype: No cognate antigen has been identified for it. Per-nucleotide qualities are absent, and no much larger clonotype sits a single base away.

Points the paper makes about the study in general: Estimates of total diversity from one million sequenced T cells were regarded as lower bounds and underestimates. Donor CMV infection status was unknown, potentially confounding age-related changes in expanded clonotypes. Observed TCR beta diversity per million T cells fell roughly linearly with age, and a significant reduction was already apparent by age approximately 40. There was a strong correlation between observed TCR beta diversity and the percentage of naive T cells measured by flow cytometry. Compared with the aged group, more naive CD4+ T cells, fewer expanded clones and increased TCR diversity were shown by the long-lived group, suggesting age selection. Because profiling used bulk unsorted PBMCs, naive and antigen-experienced compartments could not be compared conclusively.

Donors were a few dozen systemically healthy Caucasian individuals from Russia aged roughly 6 to 100 years. Roughly 11 milliliters of peripheral blood were drawn from each donor into EDTA-treated Vacutainer tubes. Ficoll-Paque density-gradient centrifugation was used to isolate PBMCs, with at least 6.5 million obtained per sample. Trizol reagent was used to extract total RNA from the PBMCs, yielding at least 6 micrograms per sample. For every donor, an aliquot of PBMCs went through flow cytometry to measure the percentages of naive CD45RAhigh/CD27high T cells. Cut back by 4 bases and 5 bases, the V and J ends lie 10 bases apart. CDR1 and CDR2 are drawn from the germline V gene: SGHRS, YFSETQ. The CDR3, from cysteine to phenylalanine, totals 12 residues. The CDR3 DNA has 36 bases and is translated from base 1. Library generation was performed with 5' RACE. Sequencer: Illumina HiSeq 2500. A second PCR of about 6 to 11 cycles was run with a J-beta primer mix and a sample-barcoded 5' primer. A template-switch 5' adaptor carrying 12 random nucleotides introduced a unique molecular identifier onto each TCR beta cDNA molecule. At least 2.5 million CDR3-containing paired-end reads were obtained from each sample. The Mint cDNA synthesis kit, primed by a TRBC-specific oligonucleotide, was used to synthesize first-strand cDNA from all RNA. After uracil-DNA glycosylase treatment, a first 18-cycle PCR used universal primers M1SS and BC2_uni_R on all cDNA. The paper's data handling went like this. For normalization, 1 million high-quality reads were randomly selected from each sample, with every read carrying a distinct molecular identifier. Instead of being binned into consensus sequences, reads that shared molecular identifiers were thrown out. MiTCR, run with a Q25 quality threshold and the strictest error-elimination algorithm, handled CDR3 identification, clonotype clustering and error correction. A nonparametric unseen species model using Euler transformation provided a lower-bound estimate of total TCR beta diversity. TCRdb passed the public sequencing reads through fastp at Q25 and MiXCR, retaining productive beta sequences. Under each unique CDR3 protein, matching rows form one entry showing the most common genes and DNA. None of the V and J calls come from the authors' own analysis; TCRdb made them. The sample table holds about 1,800,000 distinct CDR3 sequences, of which 28% were seen once. The ten largest clonotypes hold roughly 8% of the sample.

Sequences were obtained from blood. The clonotype comes from a woman aged 25 to 39 in good health. The V and J genes are TRBV5-1 and TRBJ2-7; TRBD1 is possibly the D segment (6 matching bases). The CDR3 sequence is CASSRTVDEQYF. The DNA sequence is as follows: TGCGCCAGCAGCCGGACAGTGGACGAGCAGTACTTC.